The clone carrying this T cell receptor beta chain turned up a few times. Its target is unknown. The entry originates in a study of CD8+ T cells in alopecia areata. The study's findings and limits: Possibly as an HLA-related effect, TCR sharing across patients appeared less clear than in mice. Elevated clonality characterized lesional scalp relative to normal scalp, particularly in alopecia totalis/universalis. Normal-skin resident alphabeta T cells also appear among scalp sample sequences.

Reverse transcribed after extraction, RNA yielded cDNA as the sequencing template. Here immunoSEQ multiplex PCR was the method, and the copy in TCRdb shows in-frame clones only, minus some. The sample lists 150,000 or so clones, approximately 60% occurring once. Losses at the gene ends were 0 bases for V and 5 bases for J; bases not matched to a gene: 5. The V gene's germline CDR1 is LNHNV and CDR2 YYDKDF (reference sequence). The CDR3 spans 15 residues. Cell sorting was applied to PBMCs, and CD4+ and CD8+ T cells were collected. Sample: CD4+ T cells sorted from blood. V gene TRBV15 combines with J gene TRBJ2-5; 8 nucleotides line up with TRBD2. This clonotype was obtained from a human donor in good health. CDR3 bases: TGTGCCACCAGCAGAGATCGATCTAGCGGGGAGACCCAGTACTTC. Protein product: CATSRDRSSGETQYF.